This TCR beta chain stems from a study of blood T cell repertoires in COVID-19. Looking at the study overall: The study drew acute and convalescent COVID-19 samples from the United States, Italy and Spain.

V lost 8 bases and J lost 7, with 23 bases in between. CDR3 length: 15 amino acids. Germline V gives CDR1 SNHLY, CDR2 FYNNEI. Methods used by the authors: For nucleated cells, counts were estimated from reference gene primer amplification. The repertoire was sequenced with immunoSEQ multiplex PCR; TCRdb's copy has only in-frame clones and lacks some. V and J calls and clone size come straight from that table; D and trimming were deduced from the DNA. Of some 190,000 clones listed, 70% to 85% were seen once; the top ten hold approximately 3%. Allocation to cohorts depended on clinical history reported by the participants. Cohort 3 recovery required two negative PCRs, clearance, or symptom resolution.

Sequencing input: PBMCs or T cells enriched from blood (not recorded which). The rearrangement joins TRBV2 to TRBJ1-2; TRBD1 is a possible D gene (6 bases). This clonotype was sampled from a woman aged 30 to 39 who had recovered from COVID-19. CDR3 protein: CASALTGTTGAGYTF. Written as DNA, the CDR3 is TGTGCCAGCGCTCTTACAGGGACCACCGGGGCTGGCTACACCTTC.